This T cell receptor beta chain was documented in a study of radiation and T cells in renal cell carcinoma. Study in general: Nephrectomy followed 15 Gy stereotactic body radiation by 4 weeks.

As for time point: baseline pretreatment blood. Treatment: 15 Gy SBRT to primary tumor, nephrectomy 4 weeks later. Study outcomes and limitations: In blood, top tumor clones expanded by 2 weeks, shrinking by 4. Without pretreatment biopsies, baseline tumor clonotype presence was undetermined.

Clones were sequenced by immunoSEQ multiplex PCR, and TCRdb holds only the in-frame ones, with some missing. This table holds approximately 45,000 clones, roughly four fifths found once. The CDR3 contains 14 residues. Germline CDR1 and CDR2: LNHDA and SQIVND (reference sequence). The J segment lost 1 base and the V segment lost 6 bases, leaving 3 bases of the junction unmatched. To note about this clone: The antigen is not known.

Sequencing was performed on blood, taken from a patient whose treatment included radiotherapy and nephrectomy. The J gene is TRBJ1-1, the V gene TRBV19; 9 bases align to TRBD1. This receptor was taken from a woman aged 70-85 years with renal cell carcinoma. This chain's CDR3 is CASSSGQGNTEAFF. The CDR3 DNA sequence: TGTGCCAGTAGCTCGGGACAGGGGAACACTGAAGCTTTCTTT.